The text below deals with one T cell receptor beta chain. Genomic DNA constituted the template upon which TCR beta VDJ and CDR3 profiling was performed. A single record per CDR3 protein comes from TCRdb applying MiXCR to the reads. The table has over 150,000 distinct CDR3 sequences, around 40% seen once. The data belong to a study of CD8+CD57+ T cells in acquired aplastic anemia. Germline CDR1 and CDR2: SNHLY and FYNNEI. V dropped 6 bases and J dropped 4; count of bases not matched to a gene: 7. The CDR3 extends over 15 amino acids. The sequenced sample consisted of sorted CD4+, CD8+, or CD8+CD57+ T cells (not recorded which) from PBMCs. J is TRBJ1-1 and V is TRBV2, with TRBD1 identical over 11 bases. The clonotype originates from a human donor in good health. The CDR3 DNA is TGTGCCAGCAGGCCCGGGACAGGGGGGGGCACTGAAGCTTTCTTT. This codes for CASRPGTGGGTEAFF. Supplemented by reference TRBV2 and TRBJ1-1, the full variable domain reads EPEVTQTPSHQVTQMGQEVILRCVPISNHLYFYWYRQILGQKVEFLVSFYNNEISEKSEIFDDQFSVERPDGSNFTLKIRSTKLEDSAMYFCASRPGTGGGTEAFFGQGTRLTVV.